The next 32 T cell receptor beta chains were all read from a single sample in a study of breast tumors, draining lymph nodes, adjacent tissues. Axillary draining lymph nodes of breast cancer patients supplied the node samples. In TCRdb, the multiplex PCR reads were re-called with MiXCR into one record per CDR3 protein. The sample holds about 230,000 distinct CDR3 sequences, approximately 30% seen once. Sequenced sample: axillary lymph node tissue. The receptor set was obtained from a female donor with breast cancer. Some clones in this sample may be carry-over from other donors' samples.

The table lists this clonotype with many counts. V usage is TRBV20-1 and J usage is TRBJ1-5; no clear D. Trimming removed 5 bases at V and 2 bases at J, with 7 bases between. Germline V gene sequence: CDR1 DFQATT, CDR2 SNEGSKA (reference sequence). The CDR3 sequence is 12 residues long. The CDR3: CSASDRNQPQHF. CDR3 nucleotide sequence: TGCAGTGCTTCGGACCGCAATCAGCCCCAGCATTTT.

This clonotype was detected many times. CDR3 DNA: TGTGCCAGCAGCGTGGGACCTCGGCTAAATGAGCAGTTCTTC. Its protein product is CASSVGPRLNEQFF. The chain carries TRBV7-9 and TRBJ2-1; either TRBD1 or TRBD2 may supply D (5 bases each). CDR1 SEHNR and CDR2 FQNEAQ come from the germline V gene (reference sequence). There are 14 residues in the CDR3. V was cut by 5 bases and J by 7 bases, with 15 bases left in between.

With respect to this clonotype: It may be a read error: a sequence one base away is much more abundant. CDR3 sequence reads: CATSLGASGDTQYF. Written as DNA, the CDR3 is TGTGCCACCAGTTTGGGGGCTAGCGGAGATACGCAGTATTTT. The chain links TRBV24-1 to TRBJ2-3; tentatively, D is TRBD2 (7 bases). V was cut by 6 bases and J by 5 bases, with 14 bases left in between. The CDR3 has 14 residues. The germline CDR1 and CDR2 sequences are KGHDR and SFDVKD.

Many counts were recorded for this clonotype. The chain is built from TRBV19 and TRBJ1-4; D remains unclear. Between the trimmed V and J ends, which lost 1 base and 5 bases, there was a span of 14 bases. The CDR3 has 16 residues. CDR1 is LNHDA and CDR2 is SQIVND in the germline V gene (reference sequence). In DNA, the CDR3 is TGTGCCAGTAGTATAGCCCCGGGAGCGGCGAATGAAAAACTGTTTTTT. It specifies CASSIAPGAANEKLFF.

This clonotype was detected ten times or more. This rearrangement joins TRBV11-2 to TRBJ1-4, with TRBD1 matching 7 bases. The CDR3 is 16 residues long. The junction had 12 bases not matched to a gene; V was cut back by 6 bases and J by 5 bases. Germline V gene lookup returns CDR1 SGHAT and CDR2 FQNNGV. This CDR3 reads CASRRARGDRNEKLFF. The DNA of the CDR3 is TGTGCCAGCAGGAGAGCTAGAGGGGACAGAAATGAAAAACTGTTTTTT.

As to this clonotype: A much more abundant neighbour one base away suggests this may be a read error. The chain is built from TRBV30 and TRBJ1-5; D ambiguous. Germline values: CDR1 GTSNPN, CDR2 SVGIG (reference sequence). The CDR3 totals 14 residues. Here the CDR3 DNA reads TGTGCCTGGAGTATAGGGCAGCCGGACCAGCTCCAGCATTTT. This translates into CAWSIGQPDQLQHF.

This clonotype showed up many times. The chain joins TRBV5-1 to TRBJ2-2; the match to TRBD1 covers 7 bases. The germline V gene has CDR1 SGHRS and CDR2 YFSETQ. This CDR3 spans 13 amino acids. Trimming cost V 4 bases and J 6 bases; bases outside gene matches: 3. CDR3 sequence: CASSHTGAGELFF. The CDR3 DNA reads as TGCGCCAGCAGCCACACAGGGGCCGGGGAGCTGTTTTTT.

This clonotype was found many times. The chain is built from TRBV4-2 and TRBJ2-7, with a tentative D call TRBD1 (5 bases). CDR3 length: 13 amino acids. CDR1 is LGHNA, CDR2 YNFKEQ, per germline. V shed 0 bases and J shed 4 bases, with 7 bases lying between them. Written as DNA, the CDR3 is TGTGCCAGCAGCCAAGATTCAGGGTACGAGCAGTACTTC. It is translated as CASSQDSGYEQYF.

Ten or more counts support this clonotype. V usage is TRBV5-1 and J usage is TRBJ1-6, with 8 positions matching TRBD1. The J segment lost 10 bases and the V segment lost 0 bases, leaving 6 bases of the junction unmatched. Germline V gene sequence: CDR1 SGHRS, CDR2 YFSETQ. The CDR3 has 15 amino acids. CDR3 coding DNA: TGCGCCAGCAGCTTGGCCGGTGGACAGGGATCACCCCTCCACTTT. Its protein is CASSLAGGQGSPLHF. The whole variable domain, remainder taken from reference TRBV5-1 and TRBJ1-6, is KAGVTQTPRYLIKTRGQQVTLSCSPISGHRSVSWYQQTPGQGLQFLFEYFSETQRNKGNFPGRFSGRQFSNSRSEMNVSTLELGDSALYLCASSLAGGQGSPLHFGNGTRLTVT.

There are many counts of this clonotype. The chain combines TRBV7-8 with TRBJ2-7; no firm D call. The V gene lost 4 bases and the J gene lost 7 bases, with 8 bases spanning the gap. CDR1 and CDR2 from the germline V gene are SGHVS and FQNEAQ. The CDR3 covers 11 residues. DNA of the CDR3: TGTGCCAGCAGCTCATGGGAAGAGCAGTACTTC. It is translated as CASSSWEEQYF.

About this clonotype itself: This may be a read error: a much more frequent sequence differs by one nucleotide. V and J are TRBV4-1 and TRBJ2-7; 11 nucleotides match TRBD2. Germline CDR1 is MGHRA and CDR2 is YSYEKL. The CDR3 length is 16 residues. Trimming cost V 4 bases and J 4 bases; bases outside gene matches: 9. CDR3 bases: TGCGCCAGCAGCCGGGGGCTAGCGGGAGGAGTATACGAGCAGTACTTC. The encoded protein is CASSRGLAGGVYEQYF.

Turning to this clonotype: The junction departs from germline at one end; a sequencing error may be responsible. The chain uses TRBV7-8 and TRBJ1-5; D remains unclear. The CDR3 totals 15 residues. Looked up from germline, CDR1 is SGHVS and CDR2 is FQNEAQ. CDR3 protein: CAGSLSEFSNQPQHF. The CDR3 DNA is TGTGCCGGCAGCTTATCGGAATTTAGCAATCAGCCCCAGCATTTT.

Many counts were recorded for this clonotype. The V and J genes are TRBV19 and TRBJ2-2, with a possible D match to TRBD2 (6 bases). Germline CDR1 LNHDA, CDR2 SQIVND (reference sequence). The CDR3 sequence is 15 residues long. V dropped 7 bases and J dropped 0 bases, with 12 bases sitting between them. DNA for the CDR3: TGTGCCAGTAAGTCTGCGGGATCGAACACCGGGGAGCTGTTTTTT. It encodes CASKSAGSNTGELFF.

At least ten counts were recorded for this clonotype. In DNA, the CDR3 is TGTGCCAGCAGCTTAGTCTGGGGGAATGGCTACACCTTC. This sequence encodes CASSLVWGNGYTF. This chain joins TRBV7-2 and TRBJ1-2, with D possibly being TRBD1 (5 bases). The V end was cut by 1 base, the J end by 6 bases, with 9 bases between. CDR1 is SGHTA, CDR2 FQGNSA, per germline. The CDR3 length is 13 residues. Supplemented by reference TRBV7-2 and TRBJ1-2, the full variable domain reads GAGVSQSPSNKVTEKGKDVELRCDPISGHTALYWYRQSLGQGLEFLIYFQGNSAPDKSGLPSDRFSAERTGGSVSTLTIQRTQQEDSAVYLCASSLVWGNGYTFGSGTRLTVV.

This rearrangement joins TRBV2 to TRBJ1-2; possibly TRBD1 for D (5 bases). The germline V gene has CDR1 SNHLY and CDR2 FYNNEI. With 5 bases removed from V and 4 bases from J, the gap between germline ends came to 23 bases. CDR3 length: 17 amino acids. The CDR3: CASSLQTRRGIFYGYTF. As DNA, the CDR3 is TGTGCCAGCAGTTTACAGACAAGGAGGGGAATTTTCTATGGCTACACCTTC.

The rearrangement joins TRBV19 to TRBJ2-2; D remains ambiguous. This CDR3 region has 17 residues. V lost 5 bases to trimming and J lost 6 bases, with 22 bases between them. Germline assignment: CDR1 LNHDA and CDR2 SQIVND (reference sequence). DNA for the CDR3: TGTGCCAGTAGTCAACTGGCATTGACGGTATACTCCGGGGAGCTGTTTTTT. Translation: CASSQLALTVYSGELFF.

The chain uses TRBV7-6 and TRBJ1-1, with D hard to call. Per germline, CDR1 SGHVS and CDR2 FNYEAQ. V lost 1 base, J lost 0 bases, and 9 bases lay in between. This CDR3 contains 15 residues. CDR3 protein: CASSLDPGVNTEAFF. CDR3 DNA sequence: TGTGCCAGCAGCTTAGATCCGGGAGTGAACACTGAAGCTTTCTTT. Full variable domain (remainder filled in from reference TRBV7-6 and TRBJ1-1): GAGVSQSPRYKVTKRGQDVALRCDPISGHVSLYWYRQALGQGPEFLTYFNYEAQQDKSGLPNDRFSAERPEGSISTLTIQRTEQRDSAMYRCASSLDPGVNTEAFFGQGTRLTVV.

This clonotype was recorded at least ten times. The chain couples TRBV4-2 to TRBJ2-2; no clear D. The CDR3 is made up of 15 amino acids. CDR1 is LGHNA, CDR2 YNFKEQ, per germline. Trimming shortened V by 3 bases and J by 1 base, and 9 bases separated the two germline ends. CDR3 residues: CASSHRVLNTGELFF. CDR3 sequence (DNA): TGTGCCAGCAGCCACCGGGTCTTGAACACCGGGGAGCTGTTTTTT.

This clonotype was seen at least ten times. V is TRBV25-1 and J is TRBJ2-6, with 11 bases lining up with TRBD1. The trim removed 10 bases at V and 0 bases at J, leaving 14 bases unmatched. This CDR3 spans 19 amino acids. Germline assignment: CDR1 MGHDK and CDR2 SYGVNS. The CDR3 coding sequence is TGTGCCACCAAGTCCCGGGACAGGGGGGGACCCTCTGGGGCCAACGTCCTGACTTTC. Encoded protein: CATKSRDRGGPSGANVLTF. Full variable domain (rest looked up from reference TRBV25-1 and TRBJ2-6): EADIYQTPRYLVIGTGKKITLECSQTMGHDKMYWYQQDPGMELHLIHYSYGVNSTEKGDLSSESTVSRIRTEHFPLTLESARPSHTSQYLCATKSRDRGGPSGANVLTFGAGSRLTVL.

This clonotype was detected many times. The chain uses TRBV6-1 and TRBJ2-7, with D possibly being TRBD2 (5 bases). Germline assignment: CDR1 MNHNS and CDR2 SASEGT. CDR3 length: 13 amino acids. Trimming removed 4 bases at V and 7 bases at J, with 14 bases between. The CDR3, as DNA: TGTGCCAGCAGTGGCCTAGGACTCAGGGAGCAGTACTTC. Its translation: CASSGLGLREQYF.

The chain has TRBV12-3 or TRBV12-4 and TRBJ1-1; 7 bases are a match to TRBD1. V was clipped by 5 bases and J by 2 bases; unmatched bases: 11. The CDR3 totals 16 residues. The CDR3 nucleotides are TGTGCCAGCAGTCGTCACGGACAGGTGGAAAACACTGAAGCTTTCTTT. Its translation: CASSRHGQVENTEAFF.

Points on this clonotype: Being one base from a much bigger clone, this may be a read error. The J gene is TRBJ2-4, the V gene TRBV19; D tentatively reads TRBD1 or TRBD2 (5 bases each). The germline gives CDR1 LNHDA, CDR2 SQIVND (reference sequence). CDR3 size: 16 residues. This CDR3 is CVSSAQGGRAKNIQYF. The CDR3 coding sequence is TGTGTCAGTAGTGCCCAGGGTGGGAGAGCCAAAAACATTCAGTACTTC.

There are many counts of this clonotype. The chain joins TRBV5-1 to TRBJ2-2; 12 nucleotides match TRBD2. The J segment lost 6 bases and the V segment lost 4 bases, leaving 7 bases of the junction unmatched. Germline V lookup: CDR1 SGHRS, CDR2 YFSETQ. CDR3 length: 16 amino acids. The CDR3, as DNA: TGCGCCAGCAGCGGACTGACTAGCGGGAGCGCCGGGGAGCTGTTTTTT. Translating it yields CASSGLTSGSAGELFF. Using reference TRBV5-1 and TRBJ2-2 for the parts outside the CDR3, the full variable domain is KAGVTQTPRYLIKTRGQQVTLSCSPISGHRSVSWYQQTPGQGLQFLFEYFSETQRNKGNFPGRFSGRQFSNSRSEMNVSTLELGDSALYLCASSGLTSGSAGELFFGEGSRLTVL.

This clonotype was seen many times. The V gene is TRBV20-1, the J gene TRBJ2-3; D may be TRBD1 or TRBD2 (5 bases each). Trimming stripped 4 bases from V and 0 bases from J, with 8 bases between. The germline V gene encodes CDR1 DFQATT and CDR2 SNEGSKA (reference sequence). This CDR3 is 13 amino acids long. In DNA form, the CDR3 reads TGCAGTGCTATCGGGGCTAGCACAGATACGCAGTATTTT. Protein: CSAIGASTDTQYF.

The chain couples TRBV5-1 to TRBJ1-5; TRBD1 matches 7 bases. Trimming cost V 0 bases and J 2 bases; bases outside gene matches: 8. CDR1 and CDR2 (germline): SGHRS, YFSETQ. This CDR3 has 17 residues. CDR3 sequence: CASSLARGGNGNQPQHF. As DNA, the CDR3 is TGCGCCAGCAGCTTGGCCAGGGGGGGCAACGGCAATCAGCCCCAGCATTTT.

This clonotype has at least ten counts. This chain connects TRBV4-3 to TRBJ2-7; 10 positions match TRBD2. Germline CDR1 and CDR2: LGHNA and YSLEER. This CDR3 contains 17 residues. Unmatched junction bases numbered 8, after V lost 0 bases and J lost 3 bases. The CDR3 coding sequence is TGCGCCAGCAGCCAAGATAGGGCTAGCGGGAGTAACTACGAGCAGTACTTC. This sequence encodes CASSQDRASGSNYEQYF.

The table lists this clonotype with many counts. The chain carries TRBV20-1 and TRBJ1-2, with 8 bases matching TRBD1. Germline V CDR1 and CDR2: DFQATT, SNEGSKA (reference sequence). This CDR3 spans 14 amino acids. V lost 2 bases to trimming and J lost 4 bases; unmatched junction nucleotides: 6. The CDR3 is CSARLGQGGYGYTF. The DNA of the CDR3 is TGCAGTGCTAGACTCGGACAGGGCGGCTATGGCTACACCTTC.

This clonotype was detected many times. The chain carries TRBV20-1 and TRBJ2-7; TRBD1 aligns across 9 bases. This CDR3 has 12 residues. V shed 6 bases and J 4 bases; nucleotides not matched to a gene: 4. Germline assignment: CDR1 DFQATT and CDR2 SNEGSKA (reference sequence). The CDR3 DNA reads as TGCAGTGCCACCGGGACAGGGTACGAGCAGTACTTC. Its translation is CSATGTGYEQYF.

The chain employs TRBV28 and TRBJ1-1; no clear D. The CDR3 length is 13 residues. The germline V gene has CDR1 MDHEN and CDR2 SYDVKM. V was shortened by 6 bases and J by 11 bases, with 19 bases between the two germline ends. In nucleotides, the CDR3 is TGTGCCAGCAGGAAAAATGTCTCTCCGGAGGCTTTCTTT. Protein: CASRKNVSPEAFF.

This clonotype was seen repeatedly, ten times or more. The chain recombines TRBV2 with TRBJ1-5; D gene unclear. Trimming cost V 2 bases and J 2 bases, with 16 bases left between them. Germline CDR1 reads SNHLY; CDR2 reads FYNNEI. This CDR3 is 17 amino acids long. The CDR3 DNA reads TGTGCCAGCAGTGAAAGATTTTTGAGGGTAGGCAATCAGCCCCAGCATTTT. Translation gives CASSERFLRVGNQPQHF.

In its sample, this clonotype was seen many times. The CDR3 DNA reads TGTGCCAGCAGCGTCGGCACAGGGGTCGGAGATACGCAGTATTTT. It is translated as CASSVGTGVGDTQYF. The chain links TRBV7-3 to TRBJ2-3; 7 positions match TRBD1. In germline, CDR1 is SGHTA, CDR2 FQGTGA. The trim removed 5 bases at V and 5 bases at J, leaving 10 bases unmatched. This CDR3 has 15 amino acids.

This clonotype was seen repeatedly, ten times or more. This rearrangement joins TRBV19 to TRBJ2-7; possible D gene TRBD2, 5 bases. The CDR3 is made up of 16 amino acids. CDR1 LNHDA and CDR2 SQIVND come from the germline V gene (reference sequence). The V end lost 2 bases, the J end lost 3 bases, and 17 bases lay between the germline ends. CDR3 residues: CASSISGLAELYEQYF. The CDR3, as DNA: TGTGCCAGTAGTATATCCGGGCTAGCTGAACTCTACGAGCAGTACTTC.